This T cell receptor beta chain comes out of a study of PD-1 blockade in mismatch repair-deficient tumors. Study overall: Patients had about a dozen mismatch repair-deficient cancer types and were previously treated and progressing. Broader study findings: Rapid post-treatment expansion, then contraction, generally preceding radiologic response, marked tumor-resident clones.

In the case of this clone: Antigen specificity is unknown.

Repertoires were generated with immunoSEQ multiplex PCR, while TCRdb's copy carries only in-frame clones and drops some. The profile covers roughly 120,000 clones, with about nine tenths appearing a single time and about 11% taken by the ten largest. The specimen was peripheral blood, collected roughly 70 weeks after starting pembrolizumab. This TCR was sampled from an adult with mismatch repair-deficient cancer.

CDR3 loop: CASSIRDRGFYEQYF. The CDR3 region has the DNA TGTGCCAGCAGCATCCGGGACAGGGGATTCTACGAGCAGTACTTC. This chain uses TRBV28 with TRBJ2-7; 10 nucleotides match TRBD1. Germline lookup yields CDR1 MDHEN and CDR2 SYDVKM. The CDR3 runs to 15 residues. V was pared by 6 bases and J by 3 bases, with 8 bases of the junction left unmatched.